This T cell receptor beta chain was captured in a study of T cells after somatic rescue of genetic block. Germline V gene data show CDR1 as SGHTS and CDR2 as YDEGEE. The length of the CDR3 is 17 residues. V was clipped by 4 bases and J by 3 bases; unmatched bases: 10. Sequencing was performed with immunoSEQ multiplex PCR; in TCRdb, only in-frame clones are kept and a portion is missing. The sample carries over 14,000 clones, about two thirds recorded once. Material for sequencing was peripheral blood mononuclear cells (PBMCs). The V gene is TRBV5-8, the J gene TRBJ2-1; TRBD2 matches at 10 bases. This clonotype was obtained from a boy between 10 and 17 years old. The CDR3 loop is CASSPRLAGVFYNEQFF. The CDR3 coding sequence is TGTGCCAGCAGCCCGAGACTAGCGGGTGTTTTCTACAATGAGCAGTTCTTC.